These 17 T cell receptor beta chains were all obtained from the same sample, sequenced in a study of T cell responses to AZD1222 COVID-19 vaccine (dated by TCRdb to the early 2020s). Library prep was done by the immunoSEQ multiplex PCR assay. TCRdb's version of the immuneACCESS table is confined to in-frame rearrangements and falls short of the full clone set. An unresolved V gene accounts for under half of the shortfall where checked; the remainder is of unknown origin. This sample lists some 110,000 clones; more than 75% were detected once. Roughly 9.2% of the sample lies in the top ten. The time point label here, explained by the study, means: baseline before first vaccination. The sequenced sample was peripheral blood, obtained on day 0 of AZD1222 vaccination. These receptor sequences come from an adult in good health.

J is TRBJ2-1 and V is TRBV2; D is undetermined. The CDR3 contains 12 residues. Germline V gives CDR1 SNHLY, CDR2 FYNNEI. V dropped 6 bases and J dropped 2 bases, with 5 bases sitting between them. CDR3 amino acids: CASRSAYNEQFF. The DNA of the CDR3 is TGTGCCAGCAGGAGTGCCTACAATGAGCAGTTCTTC. The complete variable domain, with remaining parts taken from reference TRBV2 and TRBJ2-1, reads EPEVTQTPSHQVTQMGQEVILRCVPISNHLYFYWYRQILGQKVEFLVSFYNNEISEKSEIFDDQFSVERPDGSNFTLKIRSTKLEDSAMYFCASRSAYNEQFFGPGTRLTVL.

The J gene is TRBJ1-5, the V gene TRBV10-3; D might be TRBD1 (5 bases). The CDR3 is 14 residues long. Germline-derived CDR1 and CDR2 are ENHRY and SYGVKD. Trimming took off 10 bases at V and 7 bases at J, with 20 bases between the two ends. The CDR3 DNA reads as TGTGCCAGCACGCCGGGACTCATAGGGCAGCCCCAGCATTTT. Translation: CASTPGLIGQPQHF.

This clone was seen a few times. The genes are TRBV15 and TRBJ2-2; D gene ambiguous. Germline V gene lookup returns CDR1 LNHNV and CDR2 YYDKDF (reference sequence). V was pared by 4 bases and J by 3 bases, with 6 bases between. The CDR3 is made up of 13 amino acids. The DNA of the CDR3 is TGTGCCACCAGCACTCGGGACACCGGGGAGCTGTTTTTT. Protein sequence: CATSTRDTGELFF.

This clone occurred once. The CDR3 region has the DNA TGCGCCAGCTCACCGGGACCGAGCTACGAGCAGTACTTC. Translated, it gives CASSPGPSYEQYF. J is TRBJ2-7 and V is TRBV5-1; D tentatively fits TRBD1 or TRBD2 (5 bases each). The CDR3 has 13 residues. V lost 7 bases, J lost 3 bases, and 14 bases lay in between. Germline CDR1 is SGHRS and CDR2 is YFSETQ.

The CDR3 nucleotides are TGTGCCAGCAGCTTCATCCCCGGGACAGGGAAGGGAAAACTGTTTTTT. Protein product: CASSFIPGTGKGKLFF. The chain recombines TRBV7-8 with TRBJ1-4; 9 nucleotides match TRBD1. This CDR3 contains 16 residues. Germline CDR1 is SGHVS and CDR2 is FQNEAQ. After removal of 3 bases from V and 10 bases from J, the junction contained 12 bases not matched to a gene.

The chain recombines TRBV19 with TRBJ2-7; D is unclear. Per germline, CDR1 LNHDA and CDR2 SQIVND (reference sequence). The V end lost 2 bases, the J end lost 5 bases, and 13 bases lay between the germline ends. This CDR3 has 14 residues. The CDR3 loop reads CASSINFGRDEQYF. CDR3 DNA sequence: TGTGCCAGTAGTATAAACTTTGGACGCGACGAGCAGTACTTC.

This chain uses TRBV7-6 with TRBJ2-1; 15 bases are shared with TRBD2. J gave up 7 bases and V 5 bases, and 9 bases lay outside the gene matches. Germline V CDR1 and CDR2: SGHVS, FNYEAQ. CDR3 length equals 17 residues. CDR3 residues: CASSVGTSGRPENEQFF. CDR3 nucleotides: TGTGCCAGCAGCGTCGGGACTAGCGGGAGGCCGGAGAATGAGCAGTTCTTC.

The J gene is TRBJ1-2, the V gene TRBV19, with 10 positions matching TRBD1. Losses at the gene ends were 6 bases for V and 4 bases for J; bases not matched to a gene: 2. There are 13 residues in the CDR3. Germline-derived CDR1 and CDR2 are LNHDA and SQIVND (reference sequence). The DNA of the CDR3 is TGTGCCAGTAGGAGGACAGGGGGCTATGGCTACACCTTC. Translating gives CASRRTGGYGYTF.

This clone was recorded only once. The rearrangement links TRBV7-3 to TRBJ2-1, with 12 bases that match TRBD2. Germline loops: CDR1 SGHTA, CDR2 FQGTGA. The CDR3 length is 15 residues. Germline trimming cut 5 bases from V and 5 bases from J; bases unmatched to any gene: 4. The CDR3 is CASSLTSGRHNEQFF. CDR3 DNA sequence: TGTGCCAGCAGCCTTACTAGCGGGAGGCACAATGAGCAGTTCTTC.

CDR3 DNA: TGCGCCAGCAGCTTGGAGGGCTCCTCCTATGGCTACACCTTC. Residues: CASSLEGSSYGYTF. The J gene is TRBJ1-2, the V gene TRBV5-1; D ambiguous. Trimming took 0 bases from V and 4 from J, leaving 10 bases between them. Germline-derived CDR1 and CDR2 are SGHRS and YFSETQ. This CDR3 spans 14 amino acids.

V and J are TRBV7-8 and TRBJ1-4; TRBD1 matches 7 bases. V lost 5 bases to trimming and J lost 6 bases; unmatched junction nucleotides: 6. The germline V gene encodes CDR1 SGHVS and CDR2 FQNEAQ. CDR3 length: 14 residues. CDR3 DNA sequence: TGTGCCAGCAGCCGTACAGGGGACTATGAAAAACTGTTTTTT. This encodes CASSRTGDYEKLFF.

The J gene is TRBJ2-7, the V gene TRBV5-5; D might be TRBD1 (6 bases). The CDR3 runs 16 residues. V was cut by 0 bases and J by 2 bases, with 15 bases left in between. Per germline, CDR1 SGHKS and CDR2 YYEKEE (reference sequence). CDR3 nucleotides: TGTGCCAGCAGCTTGGGGATCTCGACAGGAACCTACGAGCAGTACTTC. Translation: CASSLGISTGTYEQYF.

The chain joins TRBV13 to TRBJ1-6; D gene ambiguous. CDR1 and CDR2 from the germline V gene are PRHDT and FYEKMQ (reference sequence). The CDR3 sequence is 15 residues long. Trimming stripped 0 bases from V and 9 bases from J, with 12 bases between. CDR3 DNA: TGTGCCAGCAGCTTAGGTCAGGCAGGAGGTTCACCCCTCCACTTT. Its protein is CASSLGQAGGSPLHF.

The chain's CDR3 is CASSLTPDRNTEAFF. CDR3 in DNA: TGTGCCAGCAGCTTAACTCCGGACAGAAACACTGAAGCTTTCTTT. The chain uses TRBV7-2 and TRBJ1-1; D possibly corresponds to TRBD1 (6 bases). This CDR3 is 15 amino acids long. Trimming shortened V by 2 bases and J by 2 bases, and 12 bases separated the two germline ends. CDR1 is SGHTA and CDR2 is FQGNSA in the germline V gene.

The V and J genes are TRBV7-2 and TRBJ1-2, with a tentative D call TRBD1 (5 bases). Looked up from germline, CDR1 is SGHTA and CDR2 is FQGNSA. V was pared by 6 bases and J by 4 bases, with 15 bases between. The CDR3 runs 14 residues. CDR3: CASRPPGRFYGYTF. The CDR3 bases are TGTGCCAGCAGGCCCCCGGGACGGTTCTATGGCTACACCTTC.

The chain couples TRBV30 to TRBJ2-7, with 10 bases aligning to TRBD2. The CDR3 is 14 amino acids. The V segment lost 1 base and the J segment 4 bases; nucleotides outside the gene matches: 4. Germline CDR1 is GTSNPN and CDR2 is SVGIG (reference sequence). The CDR3 spells CAWSAGTSEYEQYF. For the CDR3, the DNA is TGTGCCTGGAGTGCTGGGACTAGCGAGTACGAGCAGTACTTC.

The J gene is TRBJ1-2, the V gene TRBV19, with D perhaps TRBD1 (6 bases). Trimming removed 6 bases from V and 5 bases from J, with 28 bases in between. The CDR3 length is 18 residues. Germline V lookup: CDR1 LNHDA, CDR2 SQIVND (reference sequence). CDR3 loop: CASRERGSPFQRGYGYTF. In DNA, the CDR3 is TGTGCCAGTAGAGAAAGGGGGAGCCCCTTCCAACGAGGATATGGCTACACCTTC.